This T cell receptor (beta chain) was profiled in a study of identical twins. TCRdb independently ran MiXCR on the 5' RACE reads; one entry per CDR3 protein. The profile shows just over 450,000 distinct CDR3 sequences, over 12% of them singletons. The CDR3 spans 16 residues. Germline V gene data show CDR1 as MGHRA and CDR2 as YSYEKL. The V segment lost 4 bases and the J segment 0 bases; nucleotides outside the gene matches: 6. The same sample was also studied in work on yellow fever vaccine responses in identical twins.

The origin of this receptor is a woman in her late teens or twenties in good health. The specimen was CD4+ T cells sorted from blood. The chain couples TRBV4-1 to TRBJ2-3, with 8 bases fitting TRBD1. In DNA form, the CDR3 reads TGCGCCAGCAGCCCAGCACAGGGGGGTAGCACAGATACGCAGTATTTT. Protein sequence: CASSPAQGGSTDTQYF.